This passage covers 20 T cell receptor beta chains from one sample sequenced in a study of post-analysis software for immune sequencing data. Prepared libraries of TCR beta cDNA carried unique molecular identifiers. TCRdb processed the PCR reads anew with MiXCR; each CDR3 protein has one entry. Among about 760,000 distinct CDR3 sequences listed, about 27% were seen once. For these TCRs, the target antigens are not known. General study points: In patients, about five TRBV segments were more frequent than in controls, with TRBV5-6, TRBV5-1 and TRBV20-1 among them.

Specimen: blood. Receptor source: a girl between 10 and 17 years old with multiple sclerosis.

This chain uses TRBV20-1 with TRBJ2-5; 8 nucleotides line up with TRBD2. V trimming: 3 bases; J trimming: 5 bases; junction bases outside the gene matches: 11. Germline-derived CDR1 and CDR2 are DFQATT and SNEGSKA (reference sequence). This CDR3 contains 15 residues. The CDR3, as DNA: TGCAGTGCTAGTCTAGGCGGGAGGTCGGAGGAGACCCAGTACTTC. As protein: CSASLGGRSEETQYF.

Remarks on this clonotype: Since a much larger clone is just one base distant, this may be a read error. The chain combines TRBV10-3 with TRBJ2-7; no clear D gene. The V gene's germline CDR1 is ENHRY and CDR2 SYGVKD. Trimming removed 4 bases at V and 2 bases at J, with 9 bases between. This CDR3 contains 13 residues. In DNA, the CDR3 is TGTGCCATCAGTGGTGGCGAACCCTACGAGCAGTACTTC. Translated: CAISGGEPYEQYF.

The chain combines TRBV20-1 with TRBJ2-1; D remains ambiguous. CDR1 and CDR2 (germline): DFQATT, SNEGSKA (reference sequence). Trimming took off 6 bases at V and 0 bases at J, with 12 bases between the two ends. The CDR3 covers 14 residues. The CDR3 here is CSAVQFSSYNEQFF. The DNA of the CDR3 is TGCAGTGCCGTACAGTTTAGCTCCTACAATGAGCAGTTCTTC.

This CDR3 is CASSLGMGAGPYGYTF. The CDR3 nucleotides read TGTGCCAGCAGCTTGGGAATGGGGGCCGGCCCCTATGGCTACACCTTC. The rearrangement links TRBV5-6 to TRBJ1-2; a weak D match, TRBD1 (6 bases). V gave up 0 bases and J gave up 4 bases, with 16 bases separating them. Germline assignment: CDR1 SGHDT and CDR2 YYEEEE. CDR3 length: 16 amino acids.

This chain joins TRBV12-3 or TRBV12-4 and TRBJ1-6; D unclear. This CDR3 has 15 residues. Between the trimmed V and J ends, which lost 5 bases and 7 bases, there was a span of 15 bases. The chain's CDR3 is CASSPRRGPNSPLHF. The CDR3 DNA sequence: TGTGCCAGCAGTCCGCGGCGAGGTCCGAATTCACCCCTCCACTTT.

The genes are TRBV2 and TRBJ1-5; TRBD1 is a possible D gene (6 bases). The CDR3 covers 15 residues. From germline, CDR1 is SNHLY and CDR2 FYNNEI. The V and J ends lost 7 bases and 3 bases respectively, with 16 bases between them. CDR3 DNA sequence: TGTGCCAGCAAGGTCGAAGGGGGTTACAATCAGCCCCAGCATTTT. It translates to CASKVEGGYNQPQHF.

This clonotype occurred a few times. The rearrangement joins TRBV20-1 to TRBJ2-1; 10 bases map to TRBD2. Trimming cost V 4 bases and J 2 bases; bases outside gene matches: 8. Germline CDR1 is DFQATT and CDR2 is SNEGSKA (reference sequence). There are 16 residues in the CDR3. The CDR3 DNA sequence: TGCAGTGCTACCCGGACTAGCGGTTCTGCCTACAATGAGCAGTTCTTC. This gives the protein CSATRTSGSAYNEQFF.

A note on this clonotype: It may be a read error: a sequence one base away is much more abundant. V is TRBV29-1 and J is TRBJ2-3; 10 bases align to TRBD2. The CDR3 runs 15 residues. Germline V CDR1 and CDR2: SQVTM, ANQGSEA. The J segment lost 3 bases and the V segment lost 6 bases, leaving 9 bases of the junction unmatched. CDR3 protein: CSVQSSGSSTDTQYF. The DNA of the CDR3 is TGCAGCGTCCAATCTAGCGGGAGTTCGACAGATACGCAGTATTTT.

This clonotype was counted only a few times. CDR3 residues: CAITGTRGTEAFF. The CDR3 DNA reads as TGTGCCATCACCGGGACCCGAGGCACTGAAGCTTTCTTT. J is TRBJ1-1 and V is TRBV10-3, with D possibly TRBD1 on 5 matching bases. CDR1 and CDR2 (germline): ENHRY, SYGVKD. This CDR3 has 13 amino acids. Between the trimmed V and J ends, which lost 7 bases and 4 bases, there was a span of 13 bases.

This clonotype was seen only a few times. The rearrangement joins TRBV12-5 to TRBJ2-5; TRBD1 is a possible D gene (5 bases). The CDR3 runs to 13 residues. V shed 1 base and J shed 2 bases, with 5 bases lying between them. CDR1 is LGHNT, CDR2 FRNRAP, per germline. CDR3 sequence reads: CASGLAGQETQYF. CDR3 nucleotides: TGTGCTAGTGGTTTGGCAGGGCAAGAGACCCAGTACTTC.

The chain joins TRBV7-9 to TRBJ2-5; D remains unclear. The CDR3 has 16 amino acids. Germline values: CDR1 SEHNR, CDR2 FQNEAQ (reference sequence). The V gene lost 4 bases and the J gene lost 5 bases, with 20 bases spanning the gap. DNA for the CDR3: TGTGCCAGCAGCTCGGCCCCAGTTATCCTGCGGGAGACCCAGTACTTC. Its translation is CASSSAPVILRETQYF.

CDR3 nucleotides: TGCGCCAGCAGCTTGGCACTGATGTCCTACGAGCAGTACTTC. Translation gives CASSLALMSYEQYF. The chain is built from TRBV5-1 and TRBJ2-7; no clear D gene. The V and J ends lost 0 bases and 1 base respectively, with 8 bases between them. CDR1 is SGHRS and CDR2 is YFSETQ in the germline V gene. The CDR3 is 14 residues long.

The V and J genes are TRBV20-1 and TRBJ2-5; possibly TRBD1 for D (5 bases). The germline V and J ends were trimmed by 6 bases and 5 bases, with 25 bases remaining between them. Germline CDR1 and CDR2: DFQATT and SNEGSKA (reference sequence). The CDR3 consists of 16 residues. CDR3 in amino acids: CSALPWGPQGRETQYF. In DNA, the CDR3 is TGCAGTGCCCTGCCATGGGGCCCCCAAGGGCGGGAGACCCAGTACTTC.

This clonotype was seen a few times. CDR3 bases: TGTGCCAGCAGTTTTTTGGGTGGGGTCGAAAAACTGTTTTTT. Amino acids: CASSFLGGVEKLFF. J is TRBJ1-4 and V is TRBV12-3 or TRBV12-4; the D is unclear. This CDR3 contains 14 residues. V lost 3 bases and J lost 8, with 13 bases in between.

V and J are TRBV7-8 and TRBJ2-3; D could derive from TRBD1 or TRBD2 (6 bases each). CDR1 and CDR2 (germline): SGHVS, FQNEAQ. With 2 bases removed from V and 6 bases from J, the gap between germline ends came to 12 bases. The CDR3 is made up of 14 amino acids. CDR3 in DNA: TGTGCCAGCAGCTTAAGGGGGGCAGCTGATACGCAGTATTTT. It yields the protein CASSLRGAADTQYF.

The chain combines TRBV3-1 with TRBJ1-1; TRBD1 agrees at 7 bases. The V segment lost 0 bases and the J segment 5 bases; nucleotides outside the gene matches: 6. The CDR3 contains 15 residues. In germline, CDR1 is LGHDT, CDR2 YNNKEL (reference sequence). The CDR3 DNA is TGTGCCAGCAGCCAAGATCCGCAGGGGGTGACTGAAGCTTTCTTT. Its protein product is CASSQDPQGVTEAFF.

The V and J genes are TRBV2 and TRBJ1-1; D might be TRBD1 (6 bases). V was cut by 8 bases and J by 0 bases, with 16 bases left in between. The CDR3 runs 15 residues. Germline V gene lookup returns CDR1 SNHLY and CDR2 FYNNEI. DNA of the CDR3: TGTGCCAGCGACACAGGGATTCCGATGAACACTGAAGCTTTCTTT. This encodes CASDTGIPMNTEAFF.

This chain links TRBV5-1 with TRBJ1-1; the D gene is possibly TRBD1 (6 bases). V was shortened by 4 bases and J by 4 bases, with 14 bases between the two germline ends. The CDR3 runs 14 residues. Germline V gene data show CDR1 as SGHRS and CDR2 as YFSETQ. The DNA for the CDR3 is TGCGCCAGCAGCCCCCCGGACAGCGGCACTGAAGCTTTCTTT. Protein sequence: CASSPPDSGTEAFF.

The V gene is TRBV4-1, the J gene TRBJ2-7, with 9 bases fitting TRBD2. The J call may not be correct, given that the DNA end is closer to TRBJ2-5. CDR3 length equals 17 residues. CDR1 and CDR2 (germline): MGHRA, YSYEKL. CDR3: CASSLDLGAGGRETQYF. The CDR3 region has the DNA TGCGCCAGCAGCCTGGACCTTGGAGCGGGGGGACGGGAGACCCAGTACTTC.

The V gene is TRBV20-1, the J gene TRBJ2-7; the D is unclear. Germline V lookup: CDR1 DFQATT, CDR2 SNEGSKA (reference sequence). The CDR3 totals 13 residues. Deletions cut 2 bases from V and 2 bases from J, with 10 bases between. The CDR3 here is CSARLGSTYEQYF. CDR3 coding DNA: TGCAGTGCTAGATTAGGCAGCACCTACGAGCAGTACTTC.